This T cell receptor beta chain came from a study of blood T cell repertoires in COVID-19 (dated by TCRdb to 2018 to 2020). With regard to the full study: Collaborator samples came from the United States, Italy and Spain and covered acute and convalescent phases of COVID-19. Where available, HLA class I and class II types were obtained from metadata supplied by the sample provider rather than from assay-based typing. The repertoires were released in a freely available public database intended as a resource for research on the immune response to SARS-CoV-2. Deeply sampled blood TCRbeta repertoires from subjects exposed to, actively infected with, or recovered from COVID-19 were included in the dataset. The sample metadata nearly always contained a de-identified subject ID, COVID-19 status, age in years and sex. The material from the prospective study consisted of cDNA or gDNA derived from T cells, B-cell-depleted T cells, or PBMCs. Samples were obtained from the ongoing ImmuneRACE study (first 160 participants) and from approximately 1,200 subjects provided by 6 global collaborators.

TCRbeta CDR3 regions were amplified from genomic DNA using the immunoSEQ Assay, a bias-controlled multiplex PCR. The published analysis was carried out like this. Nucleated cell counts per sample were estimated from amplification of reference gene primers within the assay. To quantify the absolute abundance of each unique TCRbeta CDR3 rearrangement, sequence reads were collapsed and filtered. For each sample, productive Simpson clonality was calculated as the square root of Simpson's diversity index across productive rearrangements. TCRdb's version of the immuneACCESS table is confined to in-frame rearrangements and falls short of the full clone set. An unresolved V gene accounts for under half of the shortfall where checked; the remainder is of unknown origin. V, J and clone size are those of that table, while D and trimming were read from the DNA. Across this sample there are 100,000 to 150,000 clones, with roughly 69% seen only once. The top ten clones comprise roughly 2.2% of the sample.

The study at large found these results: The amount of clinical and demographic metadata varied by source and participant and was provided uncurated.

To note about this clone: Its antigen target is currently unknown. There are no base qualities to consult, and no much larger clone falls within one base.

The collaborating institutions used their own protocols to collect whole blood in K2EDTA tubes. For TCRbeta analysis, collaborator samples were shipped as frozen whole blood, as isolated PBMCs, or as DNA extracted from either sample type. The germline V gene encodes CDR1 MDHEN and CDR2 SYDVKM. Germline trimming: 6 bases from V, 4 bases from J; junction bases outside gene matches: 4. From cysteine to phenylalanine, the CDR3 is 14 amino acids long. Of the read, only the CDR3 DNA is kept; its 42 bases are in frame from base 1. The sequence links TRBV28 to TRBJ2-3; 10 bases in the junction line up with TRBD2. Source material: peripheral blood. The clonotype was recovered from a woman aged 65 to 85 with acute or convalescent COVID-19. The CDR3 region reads CASSLAGAPDTQYF. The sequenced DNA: TGTGCCAGCAGCCTAGCGGGAGCCCCAGATACGCAGTATTTT.